The 28 T cell receptor beta chains listed next were all sequenced from one sample in a study of cytomegalovirus exposure and HLA in healthy donors. The PCR was carried out with 60 Vbeta primers and 13 Jbeta primers. Profiled with immunoSEQ multiplex PCR; TCRdb holds only in-frame clones, not every one. The sample holds approximately 150,000 clones; roughly 75% are singletons and the top ten take around 2.5%. Input material: PBMCs. The source of these receptors is a female donor in good health and CMV-seronegative.

The V and J genes are TRBV9 and TRBJ2-7; D is unresolved. V lost 0 bases to trimming and J lost 3 bases, with 10 bases between them. Germline CDR1 reads SGDLS; CDR2 reads YYNGEE. This CDR3 spans 14 amino acids. DNA of the CDR3: TGTGCCAGCAGCGTAGCAGAGGCAAGCTACGAGCAGTACTTC. It yields the protein CASSVAEASYEQYF.

V and J are TRBV27 and TRBJ2-1, with D perhaps matching TRBD2 (6 bases). This CDR3 comprises 15 residues. Germline CDR1 and CDR2: MNHEY and SMNVEV (reference sequence). V was clipped by 4 bases and J by 1 base, with 11 bases between them. The CDR3 is CASSSRDFSYNEQFF. The CDR3 DNA follows: TGTGCCAGCAGTTCAAGGGACTTTTCCTACAATGAGCAGTTCTTC.

The gene calls are TRBV30 and TRBJ1-2; the D gene is possibly TRBD1 (5 bases). Germline CDR1 and CDR2: GTSNPN and SVGIG (reference sequence). Trimming cost V 1 base and J 12 bases, with 15 bases left between them. The CDR3 sequence is 12 residues long. CDR3 sequence reads: CAWSGQGQWDTF. CDR3 in DNA: TGTGCCTGGAGTGGCCAGGGTCAGTGGGACACCTTC.

The V gene is TRBV5-4, the J gene TRBJ2-3; D gene uncertain. The CDR3 extends over 16 amino acids. Germline V CDR1 and CDR2: SGHNT, YYREEE (reference sequence). V was shortened by 0 bases and J by 0 bases, with 11 bases between the two germline ends. CDR3 amino acids: CASSLGGPSSTDTQYF. DNA of the CDR3: TGTGCCAGCAGCTTGGGTGGGCCGTCTAGCACAGATACGCAGTATTTT.

CDR3 nucleotide sequence: TGCGCCAGCAGCCTTGGGAATTCAGGGGAAAGGTACGAGCAGTACTTC. Its protein product is CASSLGNSGERYEQYF. The V gene is TRBV4-1, the J gene TRBJ2-7; tentatively, D is TRBD1 (6 bases). The V gene lost 4 bases and the J gene lost 4 bases, with 20 bases spanning the gap. The CDR3 has 16 residues. Germline CDR1 and CDR2: MGHRA and YSYEKL.

The chain employs TRBV28 and TRBJ1-2, with D tentatively TRBD1 (5 bases). The CDR3 totals 13 residues. CDR1 and CDR2 (germline): MDHEN, SYDVKM. V lost 3 bases and J lost 5, with 10 bases in between. The CDR3 nucleotides read TGTGCCAGCAGTTTTAGGAGGGGATATGGCTACACCTTC. Residues: CASSFRRGYGYTF.

The V and J genes are TRBV7-2 and TRBJ2-3, with 12 bases matching TRBD2. The germline V gene has CDR1 SGHTA and CDR2 FQGNSA. The CDR3 is 17 amino acids. The ends lost 2 bases at V and 2 bases at J; junction bases unmatched: 5. CDR3 sequence (DNA): TGTGCCAGCAGCTTAACGGGACTAGCGGGTTTCACAGATACGCAGTATTTT. As protein: CASSLTGLAGFTDTQYF. Variable domain in full (rest from reference TRBV7-2 and TRBJ2-3): GAGVSQSPSNKVTEKGKDVELRCDPISGHTALYWYRQSLGQGLEFLIYFQGNSAPDKSGLPSDRFSAERTGGSVSTLTIQRTQQEDSAVYLCASSLTGLAGFTDTQYFGPGTRLTVL.

The J gene is TRBJ1-2, the V gene TRBV6-5; no clear D gene. Germline V gives CDR1 MNHEY, CDR2 SVGAGI. The length of the CDR3 is 13 residues. With 0 bases removed from V and 8 bases from J, the gap between germline ends came to 10 bases. As DNA, the CDR3 is TGTGCCAGCAGTTACTCGAGCGGGAGGGGCTACACCTTC. Amino acids: CASSYSSGRGYTF.

Details on this clone: Distinct nucleotide sequences in the sample also encode this CDR3. CDR3 in DNA: TGTGCCAGCAGTCGAGGACTGGCTAGCACAGATACGCAGTATTTT. Protein sequence: CASSRGLASTDTQYF. This sequence joins TRBV7-3 and TRBJ2-3, with a weak D call TRBD2 (5 bases). From germline, CDR1 is SGHTA and CDR2 FQGTGA. This CDR3 has 15 amino acids. V lost 6 bases, J lost 0 bases, and 13 bases lay in between.

The CDR3 DNA sequence: TGTGCCAGCAGGCTGGACAGGCGAAAGGGTGGCTACACCTTC. Encoded protein: CASRLDRRKGGYTF. The V and J genes are TRBV28 and TRBJ1-2; 7 positions match TRBD1. In germline, CDR1 is MDHEN, CDR2 SYDVKM. Trimming at V came to 6 bases and at J to 7 bases, leaving 11 bases not matched to a gene. The CDR3 extends over 14 amino acids.

The CDR3 here is CASSLEVGERSPLHF. The CDR3 DNA is TGCGCCAGCAGCTTGGAAGTGGGAGAGAGATCACCCCTCCACTTT. This chain joins TRBV5-1 and TRBJ1-6; D remains ambiguous. The V gene's germline CDR1 is SGHRS and CDR2 YFSETQ. This CDR3 region has 15 residues. V lost 0 bases and J lost 10, with 14 bases in between.

V and J are TRBV18 and TRBJ1-6; 12 positions agree with TRBD1. From germline, CDR1 is KGHSH and CDR2 LQKENI. This CDR3 has 17 amino acids. After removal of 6 bases from V and 12 bases from J, the junction contained 15 bases not matched to a gene. DNA for the CDR3: TGTGCCAGCTCGCCGGGACAGGGGGCCCGCTGGGAAGTACCCCTCCACTTT. It yields the protein CASSPGQGARWEVPLHF.

The chain links TRBV29-1 to TRBJ2-5, with 10 bases that match TRBD1. Germline V gene sequence: CDR1 SQVTM, CDR2 ANQGSEA. The length of the CDR3 is 13 residues. Trimming took 8 bases from V and 5 from J; bases not matched to a gene: 8. The DNA for the CDR3 is TGCAGCTCCGGACAGGGGGGGAGGGAGACCCAGTACTTC. Translated: CSSGQGGRETQYF.

The V call is TRBV5-1, the J call TRBJ2-3; D uncertain. CDR3 length: 12 residues. The V gene lost 1 base and the J gene lost 4 bases, with 4 bases spanning the gap. Germline lookup yields CDR1 SGHRS and CDR2 YFSETQ. CDR3 DNA sequence: TGCGCCAGCAGCTTGCCGTCAGATACGCAGTATTTT. It encodes CASSLPSDTQYF.

This chain connects TRBV6-1 to TRBJ2-7; tentatively, D is TRBD2 (6 bases). Germline V gene lookup returns CDR1 MNHNS and CDR2 SASEGT. V was pared by 10 bases and J by 0 bases, with 13 bases between. CDR3 size: 13 residues. The chain's CDR3 is CATRRGSSYEQYF. CDR3 sequence (DNA): TGTGCCACCCGACGGGGGAGCTCCTACGAGCAGTACTTC.

Note on this clone: The same CDR3 arises from other DNA sequences in this sample as well. The chain uses TRBV19 and TRBJ2-7, with D perhaps TRBD1 (6 bases). The V end was cut by 0 bases, the J end by 5 bases, with 20 bases between. The CDR3 has 17 amino acids. From germline, CDR1 is LNHDA and CDR2 SQIVND (reference sequence). The CDR3 DNA reads TGTGCCAGTAGTATAGAGGTGAAGGGGGACCGACGAGACGAGCAGTACTTC. It yields the protein CASSIEVKGDRRDEQYF.

This chain connects TRBV7-2 to TRBJ1-2; tentative D call: TRBD1 (5 bases). The V and J ends lost 5 bases and 5 bases respectively, with 21 bases between them. Germline loops: CDR1 SGHTA, CDR2 FQGNSA. This CDR3 is 16 amino acids long. For the CDR3, the DNA is TGTGCCAGCAGCCGCCGGGGGTCCCTTTGGGGTTATGGCTACACCTTC. Translating gives CASSRRGSLWGYGYTF.

This chain links TRBV7-2 with TRBJ1-6, with D unresolved. The CDR3 is made up of 11 amino acids. The V end lost 4 bases, the J end lost 12 bases, and 7 bases lay between the germline ends. CDR1 is SGHTA and CDR2 is FQGNSA in the germline V gene. The CDR3 here is CASSSGVPLHF. CDR3 coding DNA: TGTGCCAGCAGCTCGGGTGTACCCCTCCACTTT.

This chain uses TRBV5-1 with TRBJ1-4; TRBD1 might be the D (5 bases). CDR3 length: 14 residues. The germline V gene encodes CDR1 SGHRS and CDR2 YFSETQ. The V end was cut by 6 bases, the J end by 7 bases, with 16 bases between. The DNA for the CDR3 is TGCGCCAGCAATCGCGGGACCCCGGGTGAAAAACTGTTTTTT. This encodes CASNRGTPGEKLFF.

CDR3 in DNA: TGTGCCAGCAGCTTTCCGAGCTCTGGAAACACCATATATTTT. It yields the protein CASSFPSSGNTIYF. The V and J genes are TRBV5-8 and TRBJ1-3, with unresolved D. V gave up 2 bases and J gave up 0 bases, with 6 bases separating them. The CDR3 extends over 14 amino acids. Germline V gene data show CDR1 as SGHTS and CDR2 as YDEGEE.

This clone showed up just a few times. The chain couples TRBV10-3 to TRBJ1-2, with a tentative D call TRBD1 (5 bases). The germline CDR1 and CDR2 sequences are ENHRY and SYGVKD. This CDR3 region has 14 residues. Between the trimmed V and J ends, which lost 6 bases and 4 bases, there was a span of 15 bases. This chain's CDR3 is CAISAASRGYGYTF. The CDR3 DNA reads TGTGCCATCAGCGCCGCATCTAGGGGCTATGGCTACACCTTC.

The rearrangement links TRBV2 to TRBJ2-4, with 7 positions matching TRBD1. In germline, CDR1 is SNHLY, CDR2 FYNNEI. J gave up 3 bases and V 5 bases, and 7 bases lay outside the gene matches. This CDR3 contains 15 residues. CDR3 sequence: CASSPLQGIKNIQYF. CDR3 sequence (DNA): TGTGCCAGCAGTCCGCTACAGGGGATCAAAAACATTCAGTACTTC.

The CDR3 protein is CASSPPQGSGNQPQHF. The CDR3 bases are TGTGCCAGTAGTCCGCCACAGGGGAGTGGCAATCAGCCCCAGCATTTT. The chain joins TRBV19 to TRBJ1-5; 7 bases match TRBD1. Looked up from germline, CDR1 is LNHDA and CDR2 is SQIVND (reference sequence). The length of the CDR3 is 16 residues. V was clipped by 5 bases and J by 2 bases; unmatched bases: 9.

This clone was observed a few times. V is TRBV5-6 and J is TRBJ1-2; D is possibly TRBD1 (5 bases). This CDR3 is 14 amino acids long. Germline lookup yields CDR1 SGHDT and CDR2 YYEEEE. V lost 3 bases, J lost 8 bases, and 17 bases lay in between. CDR3 coding DNA: TGTGCCAGCAGCTCGGGCGCAGGGTTTGGAGGCTACACCTTC. Protein product: CASSSGAGFGGYTF.

This rearrangement joins TRBV7-9 to TRBJ1-4; TRBD1 matches 8 bases. Unmatched junction bases numbered 9, after V lost 6 bases and J lost 6 bases. CDR3 length: 15 amino acids. Germline CDR1 reads SEHNR; CDR2 reads FQNEAQ (reference sequence). CDR3 residues: CASSRPGGADEKLFF. CDR3 nucleotide sequence: TGTGCCAGCAGTAGACCAGGGGGCGCAGATGAAAAACTGTTTTTT.

The chain carries TRBV10-3 and TRBJ1-4, with D uncertain. V lost 6 bases and J lost 5, with 10 bases in between. The CDR3 runs 13 residues. Germline V gene lookup returns CDR1 ENHRY and CDR2 SYGVKD. The CDR3 sequence is CAIRGPGNEKLFF. The CDR3 coding sequence is TGTGCCATCAGGGGTCCCGGGAATGAAAAACTGTTTTTT.

The chain is built from TRBV7-3 and TRBJ1-4, with D maybe TRBD1 (5 bases). The CDR3 sequence is 13 residues long. V shed 5 bases and J shed 10 bases, with 14 bases lying between them. CDR1 and CDR2 (germline): SGHTA, FQGTGA. The CDR3 loop is CASSPGRQGKLFF. The CDR3 DNA reads as TGTGCCAGCAGCCCCGGTCGGCAGGGAAAACTGTTTTTT.

The chain employs TRBV5-4 and TRBJ1-3, with TRBD1 identical over 8 bases. Germline CDR1 and CDR2: SGHNT and YYREEE (reference sequence). V trimming: 4 bases; J trimming: 8 bases; junction bases outside the gene matches: 11. This CDR3 has 15 amino acids. The CDR3 DNA is TGTGCCAGCAGCAGCAGGCAGGGGGCCGGAGACACCATATATTTT. Protein: CASSSRQGAGDTIYF.